The 17 T cell receptor beta chains below were found in one sample sequenced in a study of blood T cell repertoires in COVID-19. Clones were read by immunoSEQ multiplex PCR, and TCRdb kept only the in-frame ones, dropping some. The sample includes about 200,000 clones, roughly four fifths of them seen just once. What was sequenced was PBMCs or T cells enriched from blood (not recorded which). The receptors originated from a man in his forties or fifties who had recovered from COVID-19.

The V and J genes are TRBV7-2 and TRBJ1-5; perhaps TRBD1 as D (5 bases). Germline loops: CDR1 SGHTA, CDR2 FQGNSA. Trimming took 2 bases from V and 2 from J, leaving 16 bases between them. This CDR3 has 17 amino acids. The DNA for the CDR3 is TGTGCCAGCAGCTTACCGCCTCAGTGGGGGGGCAATCAGCCCCAGCATTTT. This encodes CASSLPPQWGGNQPQHF. The entire variable domain, with the rest obtained from reference TRBV7-2 and TRBJ1-5, is as follows: GAGVSQSPSNKVTEKGKDVELRCDPISGHTALYWYRQSLGQGLEFLIYFQGNSAPDKSGLPSDRFSAERTGGSVSTLTIQRTQQEDSAVYLCASSLPPQWGGNQPQHFGDGTRLSIL.

The V gene is TRBV7-2, the J gene TRBJ1-2; unclear D gene. Deletions cut 5 bases from V and 0 bases from J, with 10 bases between. The CDR3 runs to 14 residues. Germline V gene sequence: CDR1 SGHTA, CDR2 FQGNSA. The CDR3: CASSRSPANYGYTF. CDR3 DNA sequence: TGTGCCAGCAGCCGGAGTCCCGCTAACTATGGCTACACCTTC. The full variable domain, completed using reference TRBV7-2 and TRBJ1-2, is GAGVSQSPSNKVTEKGKDVELRCDPISGHTALYWYRQSLGQGLEFLIYFQGNSAPDKSGLPSDRFSAERTGGSVSTLTIQRTQQEDSAVYLCASSRSPANYGYTFGSGTRLTVV.

The chain uses TRBV6-5 and TRBJ1-2; D possibly corresponds to TRBD1 (5 bases). Looked up from germline, CDR1 is MNHEY and CDR2 is SVGAGI. The germline V and J ends were trimmed by 6 bases and 4 bases, with 18 bases remaining between them. This CDR3 spans 15 amino acids. CDR3 loop: CASSLLFDSGYGYTF. For the CDR3, the DNA is TGTGCCAGCAGCCTGTTATTCGACAGTGGCTATGGCTACACCTTC.

CDR3 sequence reads: CASSLPTTSGGELFF. Written as DNA, the CDR3 is TGCGCCAGCAGCTTGCCGACTACCTCGGGCGGGGAGCTGTTTTTT. The chain links TRBV5-1 to TRBJ2-2; possible D gene TRBD2, 5 bases. Germline V gene lookup returns CDR1 SGHRS and CDR2 YFSETQ. The V end lost 1 base, the J end lost 7 bases, and 14 bases lay between the germline ends. The CDR3 covers 15 residues.

The V and J genes are TRBV4-1 and TRBJ2-2, with D tentatively TRBD1 (6 bases). The V gene's germline CDR1 is MGHRA and CDR2 YSYEKL. V was clipped by 4 bases and J by 6 bases, with 9 bases between them. This CDR3 is built from 13 residues. The CDR3 bases are TGCGCCAGCAGCCTAAGGGGGTCCGGGGAGCTGTTTTTT. Protein: CASSLRGSGELFF.

This chain connects TRBV7-6 to TRBJ2-5; 9 bases fit TRBD1. J was trimmed by 5 bases and V by 1 base; bases with no gene match: 5. The CDR3 is made up of 15 amino acids. Germline values: CDR1 SGHVS, CDR2 FNYEAQ. The DNA for the CDR3 is TGTGCCAGCAGCTTAGTTGACAGGGGGACGGAGACCCAGTACTTC. This translates into CASSLVDRGTETQYF.

The CDR3 coding sequence is TGTGCCAGCAGTCCCTTTGGACAGGGAGGTTCACCCCTCCACTTT. Translation gives CASSPFGQGGSPLHF. The J gene is TRBJ1-6, the V gene TRBV27; 8 positions match TRBD1. The trim removed 5 bases at V and 9 bases at J, leaving 9 bases unmatched. CDR1 is MNHEY, CDR2 SMNVEV, per germline (reference sequence). This CDR3 is 15 amino acids long.

This clone was observed a single time. The chain couples TRBV18 to TRBJ1-5, with unresolved D. The CDR3 has 15 residues. The V end was cut by 0 bases, the J end by 4 bases, with 10 bases between. The V gene's germline CDR1 is KGHSH and CDR2 LQKENI. CDR3 DNA: TGTGCCAGCTCACCACCGGGAGGATTAAATCAGCCCCAGCATTTT. Translated: CASSPPGGLNQPQHF.

The J gene is TRBJ2-7, the V gene TRBV7-9; TRBD1 matches 9 bases. Per the germline V gene, CDR1 is SEHNR and CDR2 is FQNEAQ (reference sequence). V was clipped by 5 bases and J by 6 bases; unmatched bases: 8. The CDR3 is 14 amino acids. CDR3 loop: CASSLGQGIGEQYF. The CDR3 region has the DNA TGTGCCAGCAGCCTGGGACAGGGAATCGGCGAGCAGTACTTC.

The sample holds one count of this clone. The chain recombines TRBV28 with TRBJ2-6; weak D call: TRBD1 (5 bases). CDR3 length: 15 amino acids. V lost 8 bases and J 0 bases, leaving 11 bases between the germline ends. Germline V gene sequence: CDR1 MDHEN, CDR2 SYDVKM. CDR3 sequence (DNA): TGTGCCAGCGGAACAGGAGTCTCTGGGGCCAACGTCCTGACTTTC. This sequence encodes CASGTGVSGANVLTF.

This chain joins TRBV5-1 and TRBJ2-5; 14 bases agree with TRBD2. Trimming cost V 4 bases and J 5 bases; bases outside gene matches: 4. Germline V lookup: CDR1 SGHRS, CDR2 YFSETQ. The CDR3 is made up of 15 amino acids. CDR3: CASSPTSGRGETQYF. CDR3 bases: TGCGCCAGCAGCCCGACTAGCGGGAGGGGGGAGACCCAGTACTTC. The full variable domain, with the rest looked up from reference TRBV5-1 and TRBJ2-5, is KAGVTQTPRYLIKTRGQQVTLSCSPISGHRSVSWYQQTPGQGLQFLFEYFSETQRNKGNFPGRFSGRQFSNSRSEMNVSTLELGDSALYLCASSPTSGRGETQYFGPGTRLLVL.

V is TRBV30 and J is TRBJ1-2, with a tentative D call TRBD1 (5 bases). In germline, CDR1 is GTSNPN, CDR2 SVGIG (reference sequence). The CDR3 has 16 amino acids. Trimming shortened V by 3 bases and J by 3 bases, and 20 bases separated the two germline ends. Written as DNA, the CDR3 is TGTGCCTGGAGAGGGCGCGGGACGCCTAAGGACTATGGCTACACCTTC. Translated: CAWRGRGTPKDYGYTF. The full variable domain, with the rest looked up from reference TRBV30 and TRBJ1-2, is SQTIHQWPATLVQPVGSPLSLECTVEGTSNPNLYWYRQAAGRGLQLLFYSVGIGQISSEVPQNLSASRPQDRQFILSSKKLLLSDSGFYLCAWRGRGTPKDYGYTFGSGTRLTVV.

The chain joins TRBV28 to TRBJ1-2; no clear D gene. Between the trimmed V and J ends, which lost 5 bases and 5 bases, there was a span of 6 bases. This CDR3 is built from 11 residues. Germline CDR1 is MDHEN and CDR2 is SYDVKM. CDR3 bases: TGTGCCAGCAGTCCGACTTATGGCTACACCTTC. Its translation: CASSPTYGYTF.

The rearrangement uses TRBV18 and TRBJ1-1, with unresolved D. Germline CDR1 reads KGHSH; CDR2 reads LQKENI. This CDR3 is 13 amino acids long. V was shortened by 6 bases and J by 0 bases, with 8 bases between the two germline ends. As DNA, the CDR3 is TGTGCCAGCTCTCCGCAGTTGAACACTGAAGCTTTCTTT. This translates into CASSPQLNTEAFF.

The rearrangement links TRBV5-1 to TRBJ1-6, with 9 nucleotides matching TRBD1. Germline assignment: CDR1 SGHRS and CDR2 YFSETQ. CDR3 length: 17 amino acids. V lost 4 bases, J lost 9 bases, and 14 bases stayed unmatched. As DNA, the CDR3 is TGCGCCAGCAGCCAAACCGGGCCGGGACAGGGCGCTTCACCCCTCCACTTT. It codes for CASSQTGPGQGASPLHF.

The chain recombines TRBV5-5 with TRBJ2-2; TRBD1 matches at 11 bases. J gave up 1 base and V 0 bases, and 11 bases lay outside the gene matches. The CDR3 extends over 20 amino acids. Germline V gene sequence: CDR1 SGHKS, CDR2 YYEKEE (reference sequence). CDR3 bases: TGTGCCAGCAGCTTGGTGGACAGGGGGCCCCACCACTTGAACACCGGGGAGCTGTTTTTT. Encoded protein: CASSLVDRGPHHLNTGELFF.

The CDR3 sequence: CASSPRQVGWTNYGYTF. The CDR3 bases are TGTGCCAGCAGCCCAAGACAGGTGGGGTGGACTAACTATGGCTACACCTTC. V usage is TRBV4-2 and J usage is TRBJ1-2; D possibly corresponds to TRBD1 (6 bases). Germline V gene lookup returns CDR1 LGHNA and CDR2 YNFKEQ. Trimming removed 4 bases from V and 0 bases from J, with 18 bases in between. The CDR3 consists of 17 residues.